This T cell receptor beta chain was documented in a study of beta chain features in type 1 diabetes. Sequencing targeted expressed TCRB transcripts, as all isolated RNA had been reverse transcribed. TCRdb's copy holds only in-frame clones and misses some; the assay was immunoSEQ multiplex PCR. The sample lists 95,000 to 150,000 clones; roughly 15% were seen once. V lost 0 bases and J 3 bases, leaving 5 bases between the germline ends. Germline loops: CDR1 SGHVS, CDR2 FNYEAQ. The CDR3 runs 13 residues. Whole-study findings and limits: There was a moderate but significant shortening of TCRB CDR3s in all four CD4+ subsets of Type 1 diabetes patients.

This clone was seen a few times. Its antigen is still unknown. Other DNA sequences in the sample encode the same CDR3. This TCR was recovered from a man in his thirties or forties with type 1 diabetes. The source material was central memory CD4+ T cells from blood. The rearrangement links TRBV7-6 to TRBJ1-1; D unclear. CDR3 in amino acids: CASSLAGDTEAFF. The CDR3 region has the DNA TGTGCCAGCAGCTTAGCCGGGGACACTGAAGCTTTCTTT.